This T cell receptor beta chain was retrieved from a study of T-cell reconstitution after alpha-beta-depleted transplantation in children. This clonotype was counted ten times or more. The length of the CDR3 is 13 residues. V lost 5 bases and J 15 bases, leaving 20 bases between the germline ends. TCRbeta library construction was performed incorporating unique molecular identifiers. TCRdb recomputed calls from the PCR reads with MiXCR, one row per CDR3 protein. The sample shows approximately 240,000 distinct CDR3 sequences, under 9.5% of them seen only once. V is TRBV12-3 or TRBV12-4 and J is TRBJ2-1; possible D gene TRBD1, 6 bases. The receptor was isolated from a human donor who donated a stem cell graft to a child with acute lymphoblastic leukemia. The sample was PBMCs from the stem cell graft donor, taken from the stem cell graft. CDR3 residues: CASSIRATDRRFF. The CDR3 DNA follows: TGTGCCAGCAGTATTAGAGCTACCGACAGGAGGTTCTTC.